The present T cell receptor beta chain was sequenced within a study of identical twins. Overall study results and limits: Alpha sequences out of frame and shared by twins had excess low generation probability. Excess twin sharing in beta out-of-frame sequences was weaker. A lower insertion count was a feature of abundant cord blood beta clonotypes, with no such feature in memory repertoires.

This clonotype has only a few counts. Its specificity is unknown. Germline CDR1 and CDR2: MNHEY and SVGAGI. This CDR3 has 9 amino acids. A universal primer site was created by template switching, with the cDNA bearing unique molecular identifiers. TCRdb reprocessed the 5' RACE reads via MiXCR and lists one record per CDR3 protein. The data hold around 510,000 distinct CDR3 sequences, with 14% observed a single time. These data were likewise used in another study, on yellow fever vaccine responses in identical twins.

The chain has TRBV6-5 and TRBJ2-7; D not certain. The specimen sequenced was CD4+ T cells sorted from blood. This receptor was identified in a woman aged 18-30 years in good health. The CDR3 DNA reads TGTACACATCCATACGAGCAGTACTTC. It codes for CTHPYEQYF.